The entry that follows covers one TCR beta chain sequence. Its target is not known. Every donor provided one heparinised blood draw, which averaged about 120 mL. This record comes from a study of beta chain features in type 1 diabetes. Study results and limitations: TCRB CDR3s from Type 1 diabetes patients were moderately but significantly shorter in all four CD4+ subsets.

Reverse transcription of all isolated RNA meant that expressed TCRB transcripts were sequenced. Naive, central memory and regulatory T cell samples produced a mean of about 3.5 million reads. Method: immunoSEQ multiplex PCR; TCRdb's copy keeps in-frame clones and lacks some. The table records approximately 730,000 clones, around 15% of them present only once. CDR1 is KGHSH and CDR2 is LQKENI in the germline V gene. CDR3 length equals 17 residues. With 3 bases clipped from V and 3 bases from J, the junction kept 10 bases outside the gene matches. V and J are TRBV18 and TRBJ1-5; 8 nucleotides align to TRBD1. Material for sequencing was naive CD4+ T cells from blood. This clonotype originated in a man aged 18 to 35 with type 1 diabetes. CDR3 sequence reads: CASSPNPGQVANQPQHF. The DNA of the CDR3 is TGTGCCAGCTCACCGAACCCGGGACAGGTAGCCAATCAGCCCCAGCATTTT. Together with reference TRBV18 and TRBJ1-5, the CDR3 gives the full variable domain: NAGVMQNPRHLVRRRGQEARLRCSPMKGHSHVYWYRQLPEEGLKFMVYLQKENIIDESGMPKERFSAEFPKEGPSILRIQQVVRGDSAAYFCASSPNPGQVANQPQHFGDGTRLSIL.